This TCR beta chain derives from a study of vaccination effects on CD4 cells after COVID-19. Notes on the study in general: Clones from infection and from vaccination both contracted markedly late after vaccination. Cross-reaction with common cold coronaviruses was seen in only 1 of 255 vaccine-induced clones from healthy vaccinees.

The table came from immunoSEQ multiplex PCR; TCRdb's copy has only in-frame clones and leaves some out. The sample records roughly 24,000 clones, roughly 76% being singletons. Before any sequencing was done, the ViraFEST assay used viral peptide pools to expand antigen-specific CD4+ T cells. The culture ran for about 11 days, and then CD4+ T cells were isolated. Absence of prior SARS-CoV-2 infection characterized the vaccine recipients, who showed negative nucleocapsid antibodies. Cultures got half-medium changes with IL-2 on days 3 and 7. The CDR3 covers 16 residues. V trimming: 1 base; J trimming: 7 bases; junction bases outside the gene matches: 7. Germline CDR1 is SGHAT and CDR2 is FQNNGV. Concerning this clone itself: No antigen is known for it.

This sequence was found in a human donor who received a COVID-19 vaccine. The chain joins TRBV11-2 to TRBJ2-1, with 10 bases that match TRBD2. The starting material was CD4+ T cells from PBMCs cultured with SARS-CoV-2 spike peptides, obtained before COVID-19 vaccination. CDR3 loop: CASSLVAGGRGNEQFF. The CDR3 coding sequence is TGTGCCAGCAGCTTAGTAGCGGGAGGACGTGGGAATGAGCAGTTCTTC.